This T cell receptor (beta chain) was observed in a study of metastatic and nonmetastatic thyroid tumors. The overall study: Repertoire data that came from the blood and tumor or nodule tissue of malignant and benign thyroid patients were compared.

This CDR3 contains 16 residues. Germline-derived CDR1 and CDR2 are MNHNS and SASEGT. Deletions cut 7 bases from V and 4 bases from J, with 22 bases between. Only a few counts were recorded for this clone. There were no patients who had received any treatment before thyroid surgery. With MiXCR, TCRdb reprocessed the PCR reads. The repertoire holds about 59,000 clones, with roughly 15% as singletons. The sequence was collected from a male donor with papillary thyroid cancer or a benign thyroid nodule (not recorded which). Some clones in this sample may be carry-over from other donors' samples. The chain employs TRBV6-1 and TRBJ1-1; no clear D. The source material was blood. The DNA for the CDR3 is TGTGCCAGCACCCCGGGCGACGTTTTTACAGTCACTGAAGCTTTCTTT. The encoded protein is CASTPGDVFTVTEAFF.